Shown below are 11 T cell receptor beta chains from a single sample sequenced in a study of T cell repertoires in cytomegalovirus infection. TCRdb analysed the reads with MiXCR anew, one entry per CDR3 protein. The table records tens of thousands of distinct CDR3 sequences, 3.7% of them present only once. The specimen sequenced was PBMCs. All receptors derive from a human donor in good health (CMV status not recorded). Some clones in this sample may be carry-over from other donors' samples.

In this sample, this clonotype turned up many times. The chain has TRBV7-2 and TRBJ1-4, with 8 bases that match TRBD1. Germline V gene data show CDR1 as SGHTA and CDR2 as FQGNSA. V lost 4 bases, J lost 11 bases, and 3 bases stayed unmatched. The CDR3 extends over 12 amino acids. CDR3: CASSSDRAKLFF. In nucleotides, the CDR3 is TGTGCCAGCAGCTCGGACAGGGCGAAACTGTTTTTT. The entire variable domain, with the rest obtained from reference TRBV7-2 and TRBJ1-4, is as follows: GAGVSQSPSNKVTEKGKDVELRCDPISGHTALYWYRQSLGQGLEFLIYFQGNSAPDKSGLPSDRFSAERTGGSVSTLTIQRTQQEDSAVYLCASSSDRAKLFFGSGTQLSVL.

This clonotype was found many times. CDR3 region: CASSPRTGRQTQYF. CDR3 nucleotide sequence: TGTGCCAGCAGTCCTCGGACAGGGCGGCAGACCCAGTACTTC. The chain couples TRBV6-2 or TRBV6-3 to TRBJ2-5; 8 bases match TRBD1. Losses at the gene ends were 5 bases for V and 6 bases for J; bases not matched to a gene: 8. Germline V gene sequence: CDR1 MNHEY, CDR2 SVGEGT. The CDR3 has 14 amino acids.

This clonotype showed up many times. V is TRBV7-3 and J is TRBJ1-1; D perhaps matches TRBD1 (5 bases). V was clipped by 4 bases and J by 5 bases, with 17 bases between them. This CDR3 is 15 amino acids long. Per germline, CDR1 SGHTA and CDR2 FQGTGA. As DNA, the CDR3 is TGTGCCAGCAGCTCCGGTTTGAGGGGCCAAACTGAAGCTTTCTTT. As protein: CASSSGLRGQTEAFF.

Concerning this clonotype: One end of the junction varies from germline; a read error may be responsible. The chain has TRBV20-1 and TRBJ2-1; tentatively, D is TRBD2 (5 bases). Germline V gene lookup returns CDR1 DFQATT and CDR2 SNEGSKA (reference sequence). The CDR3 totals 13 residues. DNA for the CDR3: TGCAGTGCTTACCGGACTCCCTACAGTGAGCAGTTCTTC. This translates into CSAYRTPYSEQFF.

The table lists this clonotype with many counts. The chain is built from TRBV19 and TRBJ2-2; 10 bases are a match to TRBD2. The CDR3 extends over 14 amino acids. Looked up from germline, CDR1 is LNHDA and CDR2 is SQIVND (reference sequence). V lost 6 bases to trimming and J lost 3 bases; unmatched junction nucleotides: 1. The CDR3 is CASRTSGDTGELFF. CDR3 bases: TGTGCCAGTAGAACTAGCGGGGACACCGGGGAGCTGTTTTTT.

This clonotype came up many times. The chain is built from TRBV12-3 or TRBV12-4 and TRBJ1-5; D possibly corresponds to TRBD1 (5 bases). This CDR3 comprises 16 residues. V lost 5 bases and J lost 0, with 14 bases in between. The CDR3 loop reads CASSTRQFYSNQPQHF. DNA for the CDR3: TGTGCCAGCAGTACGAGACAGTTCTATAGCAATCAGCCCCAGCATTTT.

This clonotype was recorded at least ten times. Here the CDR3 reads CAISETPRTEAFF. The DNA of the CDR3 is TGTGCCATCAGTGAGACACCTAGGACTGAAGCTTTCTTT. The chain joins TRBV10-3 to TRBJ1-1; unclear D gene. Trimming pared 2 bases from V and 5 bases from J, leaving 9 bases between. The CDR3 totals 13 residues. Germline loops: CDR1 ENHRY, CDR2 SYGVKD.

This clonotype occurred many times. V gene TRBV7-2 combines with J gene TRBJ1-5, with D perhaps TRBD1 (5 bases). Germline lookup yields CDR1 SGHTA and CDR2 FQGNSA. The CDR3 is 15 residues long. Between the trimmed V and J ends, which lost 1 base and 6 bases, there was a span of 13 bases. The CDR3: CASSLGVREAQPQHF. CDR3 bases: TGTGCCAGCAGCTTAGGAGTCAGGGAAGCTCAGCCCCAGCATTTT.

The count of this clonotype is one. This may come from a read error, since a much larger clone is one base off. This sequence joins TRBV7-2 and TRBJ1-5; D is perhaps TRBD1 (5 bases). This CDR3 is 13 amino acids long. The germline V gene has CDR1 SGHTA and CDR2 FQGNSA. The CDR3 bases are TGTGCCGGCAGCCCCGGGACGAATCAGCCCCAGCATTTT. Its translation: CAGSPGTNQPQHF. Using reference TRBV7-2 and TRBJ1-5 for the parts outside the CDR3, the full variable domain is GAGVSQSPSNKVTEKGKDVELRCDPISGHTALYWYRQSLGQGLEFLIYFQGNSAPDKSGLPSDRFSAERTGGSVSTLTIQRTQQEDSAVYLCAGSPGTNQPQHFGDGTRLSIL.

This clonotype was seen repeatedly, ten times or more. This CDR3 reads CASSFAPQETQYF. The CDR3 bases are TGTGCCAGCAGCTTCGCACCCCAAGAGACCCAGTACTTC. The chain carries TRBV7-2 and TRBJ2-5; D is ambiguous. V lost 3 bases and J lost 1, with 6 bases in between. Germline V gene lookup returns CDR1 SGHTA and CDR2 FQGNSA. This CDR3 has 13 amino acids.

This clonotype was counted ten times or more. The chain couples TRBV25-1 to TRBJ2-1; TRBD2 agrees at 9 bases. The CDR3 runs to 14 residues. The trim removed 3 bases at V and 7 bases at J, leaving 4 bases unmatched. Germline loops: CDR1 MGHDK, CDR2 SYGVNS. Here the CDR3 DNA reads TGTGCCAGCAGTGACGCGGGGGGGCCTAATGAGCAGTTCTTC. Amino acid sequence: CASSDAGGPNEQFF.